This TCR beta chain was observed in a study of Ad26.COV2.S vaccination and SARS-CoV-2 variants. In the case of this clone: The antigen remains unidentified.

Assay: immunoSEQ multiplex PCR; the TCRdb copy retains only in-frame clones and omits some. The sample lists about 140,000 clones; roughly 89% were seen once. Study-level findings and limits: Ad26.COV2.S recipients had broader spike-specific TCRs (P = 0.0014). The authors reported substantial breadth in spike-specific CD8+ and CD4+ T cell responses after vaccination. Researchers cautioned that TCR breadth and depth analyses may have underestimated total T cell responses. Comparability of non-spike TCR breadth was observed across vaccine and placebo recipients.

The CDR3 runs to 17 residues. The V gene's germline CDR1 is SGHRS and CDR2 YFSETQ. V was shortened by 0 bases and J by 8 bases, with 22 bases between the two germline ends. Sequencing used peripheral blood, obtained after recovery from COVID-19. The sequence came from a human donor who had recovered from COVID-19. J is TRBJ2-3 and V is TRBV5-1, with D possibly being TRBD1 or TRBD2 (5 bases each). The CDR3 loop is CASSLGGLAVGPTTQYF. Written as DNA, the CDR3 is TGCGCCAGCAGCTTGGGGGGGTTGGCGGTTGGGCCCACTACGCAGTATTTT.